The 2 T cell receptor beta chains given below trace back to one sample, sequenced in a study of cytomegalovirus exposure and HLA in healthy donors. The PCR used 60 Vbeta and 13 Jbeta primers. Libraries were prepared by immunoSEQ multiplex PCR; TCRdb keeps only in-frame clonotypes and omits some of them. The table lists about 160,000 clones, about 80% of them singletons, with 1.3% in the top ten. The sequencing input was PBMCs. The origin of the receptors is a man younger than 45 in good health and CMV-seronegative.

V is TRBV5-4 and J is TRBJ1-1, with D unresolved. Trimming removed 0 bases at V and 3 bases at J, with 15 bases between. This CDR3 is 16 amino acids long. The germline V gene has CDR1 SGHNT and CDR2 YYREEE (reference sequence). Here the CDR3 reads CASSLVVGRVDTEAFF. CDR3 bases: TGTGCCAGCAGCTTGGTGGTAGGGAGGGTCGACACTGAAGCTTTCTTT.

The count of this clone is one. The genes are TRBV10-3 and TRBJ1-1, with D hard to call. The germline V gene has CDR1 ENHRY and CDR2 SYGVKD. This CDR3 has 14 amino acids. Trimming took 6 bases from V and 1 from J, leaving 12 bases between them. The CDR3 bases are TGTGCCATCAGAGTTACTCAGGCGAACACTGAAGCTTTCTTT. Translation gives CAIRVTQANTEAFF.